This T cell receptor (beta chain) originates from a study of response to subunit inactivated influenza vaccine. The study, taken as a whole, reports: The authors proposed limited new T cell recruitment per seasonal influenza vaccination.

TCRdb processed the RT-PCR reads anew with MiXCR; each CDR3 protein has one entry. The table records hundreds of thousands of distinct CDR3 sequences, roughly 25% of them present only once. A note on this clonotype: What it binds is unknown.

Trimming removed 6 bases from V and 9 bases from J, with 12 bases in between. The germline V gene encodes CDR1 MNHEY and CDR2 SVGEGT. The CDR3 length is 12 residues. This receptor was obtained from a man in his fifties or sixties who received an inactivated influenza vaccine. V is TRBV6-2 or TRBV6-3 and J is TRBJ1-5; D ambiguous. The source material was CD4+ T cells sorted from PBMCs, sampled around 5 days after vaccination. The CDR3 DNA sequence: TGTGCCAGCAGGGACGGCTCACGGCCCCAGCATTTT. As protein: CASRDGSRPQHF.